The sequence of this T cell receptor (beta chain) was determined in a study of blood T cell repertoires in COVID-19. Background on the study: Some COVID-19 samples were acute and others convalescent; all came from the United States, Italy and Spain. Sources were T cells, B-cell-depleted T cells, or PBMCs; the material itself was cDNA or gDNA.

Only a few counts were recorded for this clone. Original methodology: Reference gene primer amplification yielded estimated nucleated cell counts. Assay used: immunoSEQ multiplex PCR; TCRdb lists only in-frame clones, some missing. D and trimming were read from the DNA, whereas the V and J calls and clone size are those reported in that table. The sample records 150,000 to 200,000 clones, 80% being singletons. The CDR3 consists of 12 residues. In germline, CDR1 is SGDLS, CDR2 YYNGEE. V dropped 3 bases and J dropped 1 base, with 4 bases sitting between them. The specimen sequenced was peripheral blood. This TCR derives from a man between 65 and 85 years old with active or convalescent COVID-19. The chain has TRBV9 and TRBJ1-1; D unresolved. This chain's CDR3 is CASSAKNTEAFF. The CDR3 DNA is TGTGCCAGCAGCGCCAAGAACACTGAAGCTTTCTTT.